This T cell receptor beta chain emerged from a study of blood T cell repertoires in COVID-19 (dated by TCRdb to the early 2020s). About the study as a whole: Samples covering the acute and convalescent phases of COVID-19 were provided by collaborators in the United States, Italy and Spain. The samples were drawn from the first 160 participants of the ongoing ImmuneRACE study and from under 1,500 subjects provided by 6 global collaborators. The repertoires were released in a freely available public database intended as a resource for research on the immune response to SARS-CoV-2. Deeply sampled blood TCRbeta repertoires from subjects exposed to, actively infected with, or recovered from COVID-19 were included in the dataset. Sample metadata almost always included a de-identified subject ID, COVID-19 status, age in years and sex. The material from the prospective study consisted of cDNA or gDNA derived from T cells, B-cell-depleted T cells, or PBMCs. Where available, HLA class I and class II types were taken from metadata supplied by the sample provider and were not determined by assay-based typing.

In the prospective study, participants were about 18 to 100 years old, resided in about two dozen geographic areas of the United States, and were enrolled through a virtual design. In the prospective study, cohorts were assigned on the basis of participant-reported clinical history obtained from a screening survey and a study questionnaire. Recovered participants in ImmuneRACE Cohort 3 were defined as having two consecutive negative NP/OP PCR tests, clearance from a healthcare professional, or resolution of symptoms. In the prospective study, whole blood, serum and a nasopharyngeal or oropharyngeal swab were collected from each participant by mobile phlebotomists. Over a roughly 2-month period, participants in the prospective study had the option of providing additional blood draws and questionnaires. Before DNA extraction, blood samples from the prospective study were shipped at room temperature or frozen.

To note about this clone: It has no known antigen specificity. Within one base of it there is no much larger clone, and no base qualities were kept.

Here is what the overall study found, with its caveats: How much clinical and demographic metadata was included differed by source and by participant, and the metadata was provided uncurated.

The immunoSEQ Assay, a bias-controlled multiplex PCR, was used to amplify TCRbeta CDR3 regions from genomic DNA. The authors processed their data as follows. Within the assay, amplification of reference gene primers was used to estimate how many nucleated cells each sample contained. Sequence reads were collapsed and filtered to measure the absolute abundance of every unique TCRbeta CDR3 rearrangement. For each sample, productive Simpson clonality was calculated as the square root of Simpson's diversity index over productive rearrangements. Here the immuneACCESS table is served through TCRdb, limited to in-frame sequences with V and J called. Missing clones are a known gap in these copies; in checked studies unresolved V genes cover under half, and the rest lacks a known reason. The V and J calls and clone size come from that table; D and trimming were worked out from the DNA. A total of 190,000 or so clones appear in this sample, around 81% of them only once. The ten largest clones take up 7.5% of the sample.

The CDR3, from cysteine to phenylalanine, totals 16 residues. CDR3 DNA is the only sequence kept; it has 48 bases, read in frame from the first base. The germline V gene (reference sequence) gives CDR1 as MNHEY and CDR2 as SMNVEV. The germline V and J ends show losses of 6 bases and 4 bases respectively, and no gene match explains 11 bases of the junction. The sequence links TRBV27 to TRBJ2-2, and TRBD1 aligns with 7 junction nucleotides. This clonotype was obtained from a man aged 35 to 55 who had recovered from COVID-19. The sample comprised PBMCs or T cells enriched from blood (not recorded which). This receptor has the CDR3 CASRQPGQSSTGELFF. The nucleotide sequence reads TGTGCCAGCAGACAACCGGGACAGTCGAGCACCGGGGAGCTGTTTTTT.